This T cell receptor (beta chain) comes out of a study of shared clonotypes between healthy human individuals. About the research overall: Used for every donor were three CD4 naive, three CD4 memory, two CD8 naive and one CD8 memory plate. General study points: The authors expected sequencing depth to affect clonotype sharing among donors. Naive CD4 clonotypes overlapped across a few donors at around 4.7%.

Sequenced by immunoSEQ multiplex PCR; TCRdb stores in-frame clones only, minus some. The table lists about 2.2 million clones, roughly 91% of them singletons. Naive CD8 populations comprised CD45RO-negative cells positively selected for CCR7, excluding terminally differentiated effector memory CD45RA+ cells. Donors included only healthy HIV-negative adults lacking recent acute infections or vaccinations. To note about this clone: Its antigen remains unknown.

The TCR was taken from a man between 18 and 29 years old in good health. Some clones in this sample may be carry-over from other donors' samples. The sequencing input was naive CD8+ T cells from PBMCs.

The chain's CDR3 is CASSLLRDRAYNEQFF. The CDR3 bases are TGTGCCAGCAGCTTACTCCGGGACAGGGCCTACAATGAGCAGTTCTTC. The chain has TRBV11-2 and TRBJ2-1, with 9 bases lining up with TRBD1. V lost 2 bases and J lost 2; bases outside the gene matches: 4. The CDR3 consists of 16 residues. Germline loops: CDR1 SGHAT, CDR2 FQNNGV. Together with reference TRBV11-2 and TRBJ2-1, the CDR3 gives the full variable domain: EAGVAQSPRYKIIEKRQSVAFWCNPISGHATLYWYQQILGQGPKLLIQFQNNGVVDDSQLPKDRFSAERLKGVDSTLKIQPAKLEDSAVYLCASSLLRDRAYNEQFFGPGTRLTVL.